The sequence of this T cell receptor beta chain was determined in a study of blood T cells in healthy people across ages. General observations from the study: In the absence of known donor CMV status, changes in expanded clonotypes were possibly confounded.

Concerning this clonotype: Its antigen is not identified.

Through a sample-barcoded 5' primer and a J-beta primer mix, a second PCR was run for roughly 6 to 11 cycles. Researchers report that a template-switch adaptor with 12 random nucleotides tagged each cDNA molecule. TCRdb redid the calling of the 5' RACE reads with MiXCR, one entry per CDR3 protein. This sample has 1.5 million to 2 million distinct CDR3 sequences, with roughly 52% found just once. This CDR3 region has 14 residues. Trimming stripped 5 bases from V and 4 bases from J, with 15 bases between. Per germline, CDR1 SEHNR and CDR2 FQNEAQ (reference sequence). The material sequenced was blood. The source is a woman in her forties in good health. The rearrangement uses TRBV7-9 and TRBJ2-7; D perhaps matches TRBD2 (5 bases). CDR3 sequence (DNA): TGTGCCAGCAGCGGGTTACGGGATGATTACGAGCAGTACTTC. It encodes CASSGLRDDYEQYF.